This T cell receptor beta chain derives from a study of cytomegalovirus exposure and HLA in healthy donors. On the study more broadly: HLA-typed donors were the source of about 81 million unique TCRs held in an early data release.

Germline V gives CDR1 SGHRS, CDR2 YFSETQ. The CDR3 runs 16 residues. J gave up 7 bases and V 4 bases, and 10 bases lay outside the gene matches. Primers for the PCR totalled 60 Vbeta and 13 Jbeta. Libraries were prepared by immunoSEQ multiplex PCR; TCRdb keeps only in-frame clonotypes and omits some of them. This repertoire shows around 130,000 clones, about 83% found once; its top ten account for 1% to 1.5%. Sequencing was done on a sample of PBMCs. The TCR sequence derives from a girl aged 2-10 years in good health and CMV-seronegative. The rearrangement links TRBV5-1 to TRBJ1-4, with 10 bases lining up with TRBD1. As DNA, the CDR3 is TGCGCCAGCAGCCCACAGACAGGGGGCAGCGGTGAAAAACTGTTTTTT. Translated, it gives CASSPQTGGSGEKLFF.